A selection of T cell receptor beta chains follows, all from one sample in a study of T cells and copy number aberrations in small-cell lung cancer. Data came from immunoSEQ multiplex PCR; TCRdb stores just in-frame clones and leaves some out. The table shows over 2,000 clones, with around three quarters occurring only once. The sequenced sample consisted of normal tissue next to the tumor. All receptors derive from a woman aged 55-69 years with small cell lung cancer. Each CDR3 is given with its conserved first and last residue. D genes are given only for firm matches. Clone size is not always given. Where it is, it says once, few, many or a class for expanded clones.

v_call	clone_size	j_call	cdr3_length	d_call	cdr3_aa	cdr3_nt
TRBV18	.	TRBJ1-6	14	.	CASSPTTDNSPLHF	TGTGCCAGCTCACCAACGACAGATAATTCACCCCTCCACTTT
TRBV13	.	TRBJ1-1	16	TRBD1	CASSTTLDRVGTEAFF	TGTGCCAGCAGCACCACCCTCGACAGGGTCGGCACTGAAGCTTTCTTT
TRBV7-7	.	TRBJ1-1	13	.	CASSADRNTEAFF	TGTGCTAGCAGCGCGGACAGGAACACTGAAGCTTTCTTT
TRBV28	.	TRBJ1-3	14	.	CASRTGLSGNTIYF	TGTGCCAGCAGGACGGGGTTGTCTGGAAACACCATATATTTT
TRBV30	.	TRBJ2-7	14	.	CAWKARGWDYEQYF	TGTGCCTGGAAAGCCAGGGGATGGGACTACGAGCAGTACTTC
TRBV2	few	TRBJ1-5	14	.	CASTRSQNNQPQHF	TGTGCCAGCACAAGGAGCCAGAACAATCAGCCCCAGCATTTT
TRBV11-2	.	TRBJ2-7	16	TRBD2	CASSSSAGTSFHEQYF	TGTGCCAGCAGCTCATCGGCCGGGACTAGCTTCCACGAGCAGTACTTC
TRBV11-3	.	TRBJ2-2	16	.	CASSHGPQENTGELFF	TGTGCCAGCAGCCACGGCCCGCAAGAGAACACCGGGGAGCTGTTTTTT
TRBV4-2	.	TRBJ2-7	14	TRBD1	CASRQPGQGSEQYF	TGTGCCAGCAGACAACCGGGACAGGGGTCCGAGCAGTACTTC
TRBV6-1	.	TRBJ2-2	16	TRBD2	CASSVGTSGRPGELFF	TGTGCCAGCAGTGTCGGGACTAGCGGGAGGCCCGGGGAGCTGTTTTTT
TRBV5-6	.	TRBJ1-6	15	.	CASSKKTSPHSPLHF	TGTGCCAGCAGCAAGAAGACGTCTCCTCATTCACCCCTCCACTTT
TRBV5-1	few	TRBJ2-1	15	TRBD1	CASSIMTGSYNEQFF	TGCGCCAGCAGCATCATGACAGGGTCCTACAATGAGCAGTTCTTC
TRBV9	.	TRBJ2-1	15	TRBD2	CASTIGVLAGVEQFF	TGTGCCAGCACCATAGGAGTACTAGCGGGGGTTGAGCAGTTCTTC
TRBV5-6	.	TRBJ2-7	12	.	CASSFSRIAWHF	TGTGCCAGCAGCTTCAGCAGGATTGCGTGGCACTTC
TRBV28	.	TRBJ2-2	14	.	CASNDIGGSGELFF	TGTGCCAGCAACGACATTGGGGGTAGCGGGGAGCTGTTTTTT
TRBV28	.	TRBJ2-7	14	TRBD1	CASSLPGQGDEQYF	TGTGCCAGCAGCCTACCGGGACAGGGCGACGAGCAGTACTTC
TRBV29-1	once	TRBJ1-2	15	TRBD1	CSGAVPGTGNYGYTF	TGCAGCGGTGCGGTTCCCGGGACAGGAAACTATGGCTACACCTTC
TRBV30	.	TRBJ1-1	13	TRBD1	CAWSFTGDTEAFF	TGTGCCTGGAGCTTTACAGGGGACACTGAAGCTTTCTTT
TRBV14	.	TRBJ1-5	12	.	CASSHSNGPQHF	TGTGCCAGCAGCCACTCGAACGGGCCCCAGCATTTT
TRBV5-4	.	TRBJ2-1	13	.	CASRVGGKDEQFF	TGTGCCAGCAGGGTTGGGGGCAAGGATGAGCAGTTCTTC
TRBV7-2	.	TRBJ2-5	15	.	CASSLARGSIKEQYF	TGTGCCAGCAGCTTAGCGCGGGGATCTATAAAGGAGCAGTACTTC
TRBV28	.	TRBJ2-7	13	.	CASSSGQTYEQYF	TGTGCCAGCAGTTCAGGACAGACCTACGAGCAGTACTTC
TRBV27	once	TRBJ1-5	14	.	CASSPLYSNQPQHF	TGTGCCAGCAGTCCTCTCTATAGCAATCAGCCCCAGCATTTT
TRBV2	few	TRBJ1-5	14	.	CASSDGPDNQPQHF	TGTGCCAGCAGCGACGGACCTGACAATCAGCCCCAGCATTTT
TRBV5-1	.	TRBJ1-2	13	.	CASSRAASNGYTF	TGCGCCAGCAGCCGGGCCGCGAGTAATGGCTACACCTTC
TRBV18	.	TRBJ2-5	15	TRBD2	CASSPRAGGAETQYF	TGTGCCAGCTCACCCCGAGCGGGGGGTGCGGAGACCCAGTACTTC
TRBV5-1	.	TRBJ2-1	18	TRBD2	CASSGTSGVTSSYNEQFF	TGCGCCAGCAGCGGGACTAGCGGGGTTACGAGCTCCTACAATGAGCAGTTCTTC
TRBV6-1	.	TRBJ1-1	13	.	CASSDGEWAEAFF	TGTGCCAGCAGTGATGGGGAATGGGCTGAAGCTTTCTTT
TRBV30	.	TRBJ2-7	14	.	CAWKAGQQIYEQYF	TGTGCCTGGAAAGCAGGACAACAGATCTACGAGCAGTACTTC
TRBV11-2	.	TRBJ2-1	18	.	CASSTNGLAATSYNEQFF	TGTGCCAGCAGCACCAACGGATTAGCGGCGACCTCCTACAATGAGCAGTTCTTC
TRBV7-2	.	TRBJ2-2	15	.	CASSLEVGVAGELFF	TGTGCCAGCAGCTTAGAAGTGGGGGTGGCCGGGGAGCTGTTTTTT
TRBV29-1	once	TRBJ2-6	14	.	CSVVGSSGANVLTF	TGCAGCGTTGTGGGGAGCTCTGGGGCCAACGTCCTGACTTTC
TRBV30	.	TRBJ1-2	13	.	CAWKEGPFYGYTF	TGTGCCTGGAAGGAGGGGCCGTTCTATGGCTACACCTTC
TRBV9	few	TRBJ2-4	14	.	CASSSGLAKNIQYF	TGTGCCAGCAGTAGCGGACTAGCCAAAAACATTCAGTACTTC
TRBV19	.	TRBJ2-2	14	.	CASSIDRNTGELFF	TGTGCCAGTAGTATCGACAGGAACACCGGGGAGCTGTTTTTT
TRBV5-6	.	TRBJ2-3	14	.	CASRLGRITDTQYF	TGTGCCAGCAGGTTGGGTCGGATCACAGATACGCAGTATTTT
TRBV19	.	TRBJ2-7	13	.	CASLSPNTYEQYF	TGTGCCAGCCTTTCCCCGAATACATACGAGCAGTACTTC
TRBV6-1	few	TRBJ2-2	15	TRBD2	CASRKAGGASGELFF	TGTGCCAGCAGGAAGGCGGGGGGGGCATCCGGGGAGCTGTTTTTT
TRBV7-2	.	TRBJ1-1	13	TRBD1	CASSSSGGTEAFF	TGTGCCAGCAGCTCATCAGGGGGCACTGAAGCTTTCTTT
TRBV9	.	TRBJ2-1	16	TRBD1	CASSPMGQGPYNEQFF	TGTGCCAGCAGCCCTATGGGACAGGGGCCCTACAATGAGCAGTTCTTC
TRBV11-3	.	TRBJ1-1	16	.	CASSFQEFVGGTEAFF	TGTGCCAGCAGCTTCCAAGAGTTCGTAGGAGGCACTGAAGCTTTCTTT
TRBV11-1	.	TRBJ1-4	15	TRBD1	CASSKQGATNEKLFF	TGTGCCAGCAGCAAACAGGGGGCGACTAATGAAAAACTGTTTTTT
TRBV29-1	.	TRBJ1-1	12	.	CSVKRENTEAFF	TGCAGCGTGAAACGGGAGAACACTGAAGCTTTCTTT
TRBV7-2	.	TRBJ2-7	14	TRBD1	CASTGQGGTYEQYF	TGTGCCAGCACGGGACAGGGGGGGACCTACGAGCAGTACTTC
TRBV27	.	TRBJ1-2	13	.	CASRGDFRGGYTF	TGTGCCAGCAGGGGGGACTTTCGAGGTGGCTACACCTTC
TRBV2	.	TRBJ1-1	14	.	CASGSSYSYTEAFF	TGTGCCAGCGGGTCATCGTACAGTTACACTGAAGCTTTCTTT
TRBV4-2	.	TRBJ2-2	16	.	CASSQEGVGNTGELFF	TGTGCCAGCAGCCAAGAGGGGGTGGGGAACACCGGGGAGCTGTTTTTT
TRBV5-6	few	TRBJ1-4	16	TRBD1	CASRTRDRGGMEKLFF	TGTGCCAGCAGGACCCGGGACAGGGGAGGAATGGAAAAACTGTTTTTT
TRBV19	.	TRBJ1-4	14	TRBD1	CASTGTGKGEKLFF	TGTGCCAGCACGGGGACAGGGAAAGGTGAAAAACTGTTTTTT
TRBV6-6	.	TRBJ1-5	16	.	CASSYSLPNSNQPQHF	TGTGCCAGCAGTTACTCACTACCTAATAGCAATCAGCCCCAGCATTTT
TRBV6-4	.	TRBJ1-1	13	.	CASSAGARTEAFF	TGTGCCAGCAGTGCAGGGGCGAGGACTGAAGCTTTCTTT